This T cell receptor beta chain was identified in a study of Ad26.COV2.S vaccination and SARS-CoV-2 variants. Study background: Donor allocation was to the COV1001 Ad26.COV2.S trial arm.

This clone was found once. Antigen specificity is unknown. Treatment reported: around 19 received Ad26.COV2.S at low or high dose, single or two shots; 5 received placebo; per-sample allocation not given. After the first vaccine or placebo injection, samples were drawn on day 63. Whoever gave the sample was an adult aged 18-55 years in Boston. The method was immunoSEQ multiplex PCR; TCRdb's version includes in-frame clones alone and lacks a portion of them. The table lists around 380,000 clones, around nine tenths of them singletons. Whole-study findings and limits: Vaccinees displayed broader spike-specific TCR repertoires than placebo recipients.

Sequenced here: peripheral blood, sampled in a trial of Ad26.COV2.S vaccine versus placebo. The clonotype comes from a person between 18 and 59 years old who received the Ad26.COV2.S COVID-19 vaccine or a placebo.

CDR3 sequence: CASTEGVVGREQFF. The DNA of the CDR3 is TGTGCCAGCACCGAAGGAGTAGTCGGGCGTGAGCAGTTCTTC. The V and J genes are TRBV2 and TRBJ2-1; the D is unclear. Germline V lookup: CDR1 SNHLY, CDR2 FYNNEI. Trimming stripped 7 bases from V and 9 bases from J, with 19 bases between. CDR3 length: 14 amino acids.